These 10 T cell receptor beta chains were sequenced from one sample in a study of blood T cell repertoires in COVID-19. The data were produced by immunoSEQ multiplex PCR, yet TCRdb's version contains in-frame clones alone and is incomplete. The sample yields about 190,000 clones, roughly 80% seen once. Source material: peripheral blood. These receptors came from a man aged 55-75 years with active or convalescent COVID-19.

This clone was detected only once. The gene calls are TRBV4-1 and TRBJ1-5, with D possibly matching TRBD1 (5 bases). The germline V gene has CDR1 MGHRA and CDR2 YSYEKL. CDR3 length: 15 amino acids. Deletions cut 6 bases from V and 3 bases from J, with 15 bases between. CDR3 residues: CASSLREGDNQPQHF. Here the CDR3 DNA reads TGCGCCAGCAGTCTCAGGGAGGGCGACAATCAGCCCCAGCATTTT.

The rearrangement uses TRBV12-1 and TRBJ2-3; the D call TRBD2 from the table was never checked on the DNA. TRBV12-1 is tagged as a pseudogene. The CDR3 covers 20 residues. Written as DNA, the CDR3 is TGTGCCAGCAGCTTTGGCCCCTCCGGACTAGCGGGAGATAGCACAGATACGCAGTATTTT. Its protein is CASSFGPSGLAGDSTDTQYF.

The chain has TRBV12-3 or TRBV12-4 and TRBJ1-1; possibly TRBD1 for D (6 bases). The germline V and J ends were trimmed by 6 bases and 5 bases, with 13 bases remaining between them. The CDR3 has 13 amino acids. The CDR3 DNA follows: TGTGCCAGCAGGTCACAGGGTAGGACTGAAGCTTTCTTT. It codes for CASRSQGRTEAFF.

V gene TRBV24-1 combines with J gene TRBJ2-5; the D is unclear. Germline V gene lookup returns CDR1 KGHDR and CDR2 SFDVKD. The CDR3 runs 15 residues. Trimming took off 4 bases at V and 5 bases at J, with 16 bases between the two ends. This CDR3 is CATSDFGEYGETQYF. DNA for the CDR3: TGTGCCACCAGTGACTTCGGAGAGTACGGGGAGACCCAGTACTTC.

This chain uses TRBV12-5 with TRBJ2-7; weak D call: TRBD2 (5 bases). With 2 bases removed from V and 0 bases from J, the gap between germline ends came to 5 bases. This CDR3 contains 13 residues. Germline V CDR1 and CDR2: LGHNT, FRNRAP. For the CDR3, the DNA is TGTGCTAGTGGTTTGAGCGGCTCCTACGAGCAGTACTTC. Protein product: CASGLSGSYEQYF. The variable domain in full, with the rest retrieved from reference TRBV12-5 and TRBJ2-7, is DARVTQTPRHKVTEMGQEVTMRCQPILGHNTVFWYRQTMMQGLELLAYFRNRAPLDDSGMPKDRFSAEMPDATLATLKIQPSEPRDSAVYFCASGLSGSYEQYFGPGTRLTVT.

The chain joins TRBV3-1 (or the pseudogene TRBV3-2) to TRBJ1-4; 9 bases map to TRBD1. Losses at the gene ends were 2 bases for V and 8 bases for J; bases not matched to a gene: 9. CDR3 length equals 16 residues. Germline-derived CDR1 and CDR2 are LGHDT and YNNKEL (reference sequence). The CDR3 sequence: CASSQIPGQGREKLFF. The CDR3 DNA is TGTGCCAGCAGCCAAATTCCGGGACAGGGAAGAGAAAAACTGTTTTTT.

J is TRBJ2-3 and V is TRBV29-1; 7 bases are a match to TRBD1. Trimming cost V 6 bases and J 0 bases; bases outside gene matches: 3. The CDR3 extends over 13 amino acids. CDR1 is SQVTM and CDR2 is ANQGSEA in the germline V gene. The CDR3 sequence: CSVAGGSTDTQYF. DNA for the CDR3: TGCAGCGTAGCAGGGGGAAGCACAGATACGCAGTATTTT.

The CDR3 DNA reads TGTGCCAGCAGCGTACTCAGGGGCCTGGGGGAAAAACTGTTTTTT. This gives the protein CASSVLRGLGEKLFF. The genes are TRBV11-2 and TRBJ1-4; D might be TRBD1 (6 bases). V was clipped by 5 bases and J by 8 bases, with 18 bases between them. This CDR3 has 15 residues. Germline loops: CDR1 SGHAT, CDR2 FQNNGV. Full variable domain (remainder filled in from reference TRBV11-2 and TRBJ1-4): EAGVAQSPRYKIIEKRQSVAFWCNPISGHATLYWYQQILGQGPKLLIQFQNNGVVDDSQLPKDRFSAERLKGVDSTLKIQPAKLEDSAVYLCASSVLRGLGEKLFFGSGTQLSVL.

This chain links TRBV4-3 with TRBJ2-5, with D possibly being TRBD2 (7 bases). The length of the CDR3 is 17 residues. Per the germline V gene, CDR1 is LGHNA and CDR2 is YSLEER. V was cut by 4 bases and J by 3 bases, with 21 bases left in between. The CDR3 protein is CASSPVTSSGQKETQYF. As DNA, the CDR3 is TGCGCCAGCAGCCCGGTTACGTCTAGCGGACAGAAAGAGACCCAGTACTTC.

The V call is TRBV7-2, the J call TRBJ2-3, with TRBD2 as a possible D gene (5 bases). Germline-derived CDR1 and CDR2 are SGHTA and FQGNSA. V was shortened by 2 bases and J by 4 bases, with 13 bases between the two germline ends. The CDR3 has 15 residues. This chain's CDR3 is CASSLTSGGSDTQYF. As DNA, the CDR3 is TGTGCCAGCAGCTTAACGAGCGGAGGTTCAGATACGCAGTATTTT.